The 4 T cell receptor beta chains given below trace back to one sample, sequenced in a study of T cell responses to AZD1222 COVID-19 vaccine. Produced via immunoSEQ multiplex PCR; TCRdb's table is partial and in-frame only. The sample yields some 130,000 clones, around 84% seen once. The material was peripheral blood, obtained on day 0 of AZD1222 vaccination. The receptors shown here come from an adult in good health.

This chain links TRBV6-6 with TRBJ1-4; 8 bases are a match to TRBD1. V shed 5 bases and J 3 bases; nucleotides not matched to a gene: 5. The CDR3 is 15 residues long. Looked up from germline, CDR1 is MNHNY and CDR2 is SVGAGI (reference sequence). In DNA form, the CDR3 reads TGTGCCAGCAGTGACACGGGACAGGCTAATGAAAAACTGTTTTTT. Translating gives CASSDTGQANEKLFF.

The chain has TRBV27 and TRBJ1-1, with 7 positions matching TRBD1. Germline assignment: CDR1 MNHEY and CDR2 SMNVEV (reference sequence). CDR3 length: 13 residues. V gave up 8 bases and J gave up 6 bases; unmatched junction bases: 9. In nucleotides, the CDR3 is TGTGCCAGCGGACCGACAGGGAAGCCTGAAGCTTTCTTT. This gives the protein CASGPTGKPEAFF.

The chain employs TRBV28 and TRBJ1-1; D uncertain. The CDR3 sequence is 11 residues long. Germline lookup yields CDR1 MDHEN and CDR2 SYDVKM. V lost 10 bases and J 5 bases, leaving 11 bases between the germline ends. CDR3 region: CATLQWTEAFF. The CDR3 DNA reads TGTGCCACCTTGCAATGGACTGAAGCTTTCTTT.

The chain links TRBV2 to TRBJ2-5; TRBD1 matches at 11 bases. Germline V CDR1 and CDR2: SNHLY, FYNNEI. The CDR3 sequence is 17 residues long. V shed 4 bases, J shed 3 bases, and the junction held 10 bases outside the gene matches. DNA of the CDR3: TGTGCCAGCAGTGGGAGACGGACAGGGGGCTTCAAAGAGACCCAGTACTTC. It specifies CASSGRRTGGFKETQYF.